The following is a TCR beta chain sequence with its context. It has no known antigen specificity. No per-base quality is available; no much larger clone lies one base away. The library was prepared using the immunoSEQ multiplex PCR assay. RNA was extracted from all samples and reverse transcribed into cDNA, which served as template for TCR sequencing. SuperScript III was used to make first-strand cDNA, primed with a 2:1 mix of oligo-dT and random hexamers. A synthetic immune receptor repertoire was used to assess amplification bias, and residual bias was removed computationally. In the authors' own workflow: Raw reads were preprocessed for error removal, and CDR3 was defined according to IMGT conventions as running from the conserved cysteine to phenylalanine. Clonality was computed by normalizing Shannon entropy by log2 of the number of productive unique TCRs and subtracting the result from 1. CD4 or CD8 identity of scalp clones was inferred by cross-referencing scalp TCRbeta sequences with sorted blood CD4 and CD8 repertoires. TCRdb provides this immuneACCESS table in a form limited to in-frame rearrangements. Some clones are lacking; in checked studies, under half of them reflect an unresolved V gene, and why the rest are absent is not known. D and trimming come from the DNA, and the V and J calls and clone size come from that table. Across this sample there are around 100,000 clones, with around 50% seen only once. The ten largest account for 8.8% of the sample.

The sample comes from a study of CD8+ T cells in alopecia areata (dated by TCRdb to 2016 to 2019). General notes on the study: In both human patients and the C3H/HeJ mouse model, the study applied high-throughput TCRbeta sequencing to look at T cell clonal expansion in alopecia areata. In humans, TCRbeta sequencing was performed on scalp tissue and on sorted CD4+ and CD8+ peripheral blood T cells from healthy controls and from patients with patchy or totalis/universalis alopecia areata. TCRbeta CDR3 regions were amplified by immunoSEQ multiplex PCR using 35 Vbeta forward and 13 Jbeta reverse primers. Clonality in the scalp was compared among normal scalp (n=4), patchy alopecia areata scalp (n=8), and alopecia totalis/universalis scalp (n=8). RNA was extracted with the PAXgene miRNA kit for fixed scalp, the miRNeasy kit for PBMCs, and the RNeasy kit for mouse skin.

PBMCs were isolated by density centrifugation and stained for CD3, CD4 and CD8, and CD4+ and CD8+ T cells were sorted on a FACSAria. Unaffected controls provided scalp biopsies and blood samples. Overall study outcomes, separate from this receptor: Compared with normal scalp, lesional scalp had higher clonality and more expanded CD8+ clones, particularly in alopecia totalis/universalis, a pattern that suggests antigenic drive. Unlike mouse skin, where gammadelta T cells dominate, normal human skin contains resident alphabeta T cells that get sequenced too, which complicates analysis of the scalp TCR repertoire. Shared TCR sequences between patients were less evident than in mice, which may be partly attributable to HLA diversity in the patient population.

The CDR3 starts with the cysteine, ends with the phenylalanine, and has 15 residues. Only the CDR3 DNA stays, 45 bases, in frame from base 1. For this chain, trimming is 0 bases at the V end and 2 bases at the J end, and the number of junction bases without a gene match is 1. In the germline V gene, CDR1 corresponds to SGDLS and CDR2 to YYNGEE. The sample was CD4+ T cells sorted from blood. This receptor was obtained from a human donor in good health. The chain was built from TRBV9 and TRBJ1-2; 10 bases in the junction line up with TRBD1. The CDR3 is CASSVGTGGNYGYTF. The nucleotide sequence reads as follows: TGTGCCAGCAGCGTAGGGACAGGGGGGAACTATGGCTACACCTTC.